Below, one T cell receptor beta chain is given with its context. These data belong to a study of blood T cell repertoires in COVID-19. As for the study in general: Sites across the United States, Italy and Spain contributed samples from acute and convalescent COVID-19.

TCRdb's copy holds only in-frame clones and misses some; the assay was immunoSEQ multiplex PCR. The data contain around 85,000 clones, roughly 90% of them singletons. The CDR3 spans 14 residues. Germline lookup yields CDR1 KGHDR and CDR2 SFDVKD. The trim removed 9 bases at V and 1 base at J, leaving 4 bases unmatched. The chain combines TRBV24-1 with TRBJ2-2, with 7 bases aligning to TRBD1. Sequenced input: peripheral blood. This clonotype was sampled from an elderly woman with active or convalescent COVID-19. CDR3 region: CATRGQVNTGELFF. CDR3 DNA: TGTGCCACCCGCGGACAGGTGAACACCGGGGAGCTGTTTTTT.